Presented here are 17 T cell receptor beta chains from one specimen sequenced in a study of shared clonotypes between healthy human individuals. Clones were read by immunoSEQ multiplex PCR, and TCRdb kept only the in-frame ones, dropping some. This table holds millions of clones, over 90% found once. Sample: naive CD4+ T cells from PBMCs. Noted subset: CD45RA+ positively selected. The receptors were gathered from a man younger than 35 in good health. Some clones in this sample may be carry-over from other donors' samples.

The CDR3 DNA follows: TGTGCCAGCAGCTTAGTCGATCCAGCCTCCTACGAGCAGTACTTC. It is translated as CASSLVDPASYEQYF. The rearrangement uses TRBV11-2 and TRBJ2-7; D unclear. Trimming shortened V by 1 base and J by 0 bases, and 10 bases separated the two germline ends. CDR3 length: 15 amino acids. CDR1 SGHAT and CDR2 FQNNGV come from the germline V gene.

The V call is TRBV5-4, the J call TRBJ2-7; 15 bases match TRBD2. CDR1 and CDR2 from the germline V gene are SGHNT and YYREEE (reference sequence). This CDR3 has 17 amino acids. J lost 3 bases, V lost 4 bases, and 8 bases had no gene match. The DNA of the CDR3 is TGTGCCAGCAGCCTGGGAGGGACTAGCGGGGGGAGCTACGAGCAGTACTTC. Its translation: CASSLGGTSGGSYEQYF.

This chain connects TRBV5-1 to TRBJ1-4; no clear D gene. With 1 base removed from V and 4 bases from J, the gap between germline ends came to 11 bases. This CDR3 is built from 15 residues. Germline V gene lookup returns CDR1 SGHRS and CDR2 YFSETQ. CDR3 residues: CASSLNPNVNEKLFF. The CDR3 bases are TGCGCCAGCAGCTTGAACCCGAATGTTAATGAAAAACTGTTTTTT.

This rearrangement joins TRBV6-4 to TRBJ2-2; no definite D call. CDR1 and CDR2 from the germline V gene are MRHNA and SNTAGT. CDR3 length: 15 residues. Trimming took 2 bases from V and 3 from J, leaving 10 bases between them. The CDR3 loop is CASSDPRVDTGELFF. CDR3 coding DNA: TGTGCCAGCAGTGACCCTCGAGTTGACACCGGGGAGCTGTTTTTT.

This chain connects TRBV30 to TRBJ2-3; TRBD1 is a possible D gene (6 bases). V was trimmed by 1 base and J by 0 bases, leaving 11 bases between them. The CDR3 spans 15 residues. Germline values: CDR1 GTSNPN, CDR2 SVGIG (reference sequence). CDR3 region: CAWSATGASTDTQYF. The CDR3 DNA reads as TGTGCCTGGAGTGCGACAGGAGCTAGCACAGATACGCAGTATTTT.

As for this clone: Other DNA sequences in the same sample also yield this CDR3. J is TRBJ1-5 and V is TRBV7-2, with a possible D match to TRBD1 (5 bases). The CDR3 has 14 amino acids. V was shortened by 5 bases and J by 4 bases, with 12 bases between the two germline ends. The germline V gene encodes CDR1 SGHTA and CDR2 FQGNSA. CDR3 amino acids: CASSLGHINQPQHF. For the CDR3, the DNA is TGTGCCAGCAGCCTAGGACATATAAATCAGCCCCAGCATTTT.

The rearrangement joins TRBV6-5 to TRBJ2-5; no clear D. Germline V lookup: CDR1 MNHEY, CDR2 SVGAGI. This CDR3 contains 11 residues. V gave up 4 bases and J gave up 7 bases, with 7 bases separating them. CDR3 residues: CASSSTTTQYF. For the CDR3, the DNA is TGTGCCAGCAGTTCCACCACGACCCAGTACTTC.

This chain connects TRBV7-9 to TRBJ1-1; 8 bases are a match to TRBD1. CDR1 SEHNR and CDR2 FQNEAQ come from the germline V gene (reference sequence). CDR3 length: 13 residues. The V gene end was trimmed by 5 bases and the J gene end by 7 bases; junction bases not matched to a gene: 6. CDR3 region: CASSVRQGSEAFF. Here the CDR3 DNA reads TGTGCCAGCAGCGTCCGACAGGGGAGTGAAGCTTTCTTT.

This chain connects TRBV7-9 to TRBJ1-5; D is undetermined. Per germline, CDR1 SEHNR and CDR2 FQNEAQ (reference sequence). V was trimmed by 1 base and J by 1 base, leaving 11 bases between them. The CDR3 is 16 residues long. Here the CDR3 DNA reads TGTGCCAGCAGCTTAGGATCGGGGAACAGCAATCAGCCCCAGCATTTT. It yields the protein CASSLGSGNSNQPQHF.

Details on this clone: In the same sample, other DNA sequences code for this CDR3. The V and J genes are TRBV2 and TRBJ2-3; 9 bases map to TRBD2. In germline, CDR1 is SNHLY, CDR2 FYNNEI. The CDR3 sequence is 15 residues long. Germline trimming cut 3 bases from V and 6 bases from J; bases unmatched to any gene: 7. This chain's CDR3 is CASSEGSGRTDTQYF. The CDR3 DNA follows: TGTGCCAGCAGTGAGGGTAGCGGGAGAACGGATACGCAGTATTTT.

The table lists this clone with a count of one. The sample has other DNA sequences that encode this CDR3 too. This sequence joins TRBV28 and TRBJ2-6; D unclear. CDR3 length: 13 amino acids. Germline V gene data show CDR1 as MDHEN and CDR2 as SYDVKM. Trimming took 3 bases from V and 4 from J, leaving 4 bases between them. The CDR3 here is CASSFGGANVLTF. CDR3 sequence (DNA): TGTGCCAGCAGTTTTGGGGGGGCCAACGTCCTGACTTTC.

The chain employs TRBV5-1 and TRBJ2-5; 7 bases are shared with TRBD2. This CDR3 spans 16 amino acids. V trimming: 3 bases; J trimming: 5 bases; junction bases outside the gene matches: 13. Per germline, CDR1 SGHRS and CDR2 YFSETQ. Here the CDR3 DNA reads TGCGCCAGCAGCTGGAGCGGGGCGGGAGTGGTGGAGACCCAGTACTTC. Its protein product is CASSWSGAGVVETQYF.

In the case of this clone: The same CDR3 is also encoded by other DNA sequences in this sample. The V and J genes are TRBV28 and TRBJ1-2, with D tentatively TRBD1 (5 bases). V gave up 8 bases and J gave up 4 bases, with 11 bases separating them. CDR3 length: 12 residues. Germline V gene sequence: CDR1 MDHEN, CDR2 SYDVKM. In DNA form, the CDR3 reads TGTGCCAGCTCCTTGGGGACCTATGGCTACACCTTC. It encodes CASSLGTYGYTF.

This clone was seen a handful of times. The V gene is TRBV5-6, the J gene TRBJ1-2, with no clear D. Germline-derived CDR1 and CDR2 are SGHDT and YYEEEE. V shed 4 bases and J shed 5 bases, with 12 bases lying between them. The CDR3 runs 13 residues. The CDR3 here is CASSPDGRYGYTF. CDR3 bases: TGTGCCAGCAGCCCGGACGGGAGGTATGGCTACACCTTC.

V usage is TRBV19 and J usage is TRBJ1-2; 11 bases align to TRBD1. The CDR3 spans 14 residues. V lost 4 bases and J lost 7; bases outside the gene matches: 5. Germline lookup yields CDR1 LNHDA and CDR2 SQIVND (reference sequence). The CDR3 nucleotides are TGTGCCAGTAGTAGAGGACAGGGGGCGTTTGGCTACACCTTC. Its protein is CASSRGQGAFGYTF.

The chain's CDR3 is CASSATRSVGQFF. DNA for the CDR3: TGTGCCAGCAGCGCCACCCGTAGTGTAGGGCAGTTCTTC. V and J are TRBV9 and TRBJ2-1; D is undetermined. From germline, CDR1 is SGDLS and CDR2 YYNGEE. V lost 3 bases to trimming and J lost 12 bases, with 16 bases between them. This CDR3 region has 13 residues.

This sequence joins TRBV2 and TRBJ1-1; D gene unclear. V was clipped by 5 bases and J by 4 bases, with 20 bases between them. CDR1 and CDR2 (germline): SNHLY, FYNNEI. The CDR3 runs 16 residues. The CDR3 reads CASSYRPGRGSTEAFF. The CDR3 DNA reads as TGTGCCAGCAGTTACCGACCGGGCCGTGGGAGCACTGAAGCTTTCTTT.